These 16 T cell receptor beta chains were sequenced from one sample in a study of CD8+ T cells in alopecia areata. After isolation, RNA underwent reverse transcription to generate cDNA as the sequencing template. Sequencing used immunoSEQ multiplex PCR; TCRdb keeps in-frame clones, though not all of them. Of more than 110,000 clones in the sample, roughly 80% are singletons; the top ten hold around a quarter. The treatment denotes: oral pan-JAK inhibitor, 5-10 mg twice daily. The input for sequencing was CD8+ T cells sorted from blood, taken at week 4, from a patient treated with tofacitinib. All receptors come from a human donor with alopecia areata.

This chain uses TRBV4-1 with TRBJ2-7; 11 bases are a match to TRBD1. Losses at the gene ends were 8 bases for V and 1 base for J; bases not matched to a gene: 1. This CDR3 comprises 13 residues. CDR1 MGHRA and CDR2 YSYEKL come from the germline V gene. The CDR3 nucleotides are TGCGCCAGCGGACAGGGGGCATCCTACGAGCAGTACTTC. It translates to CASGQGASYEQYF.

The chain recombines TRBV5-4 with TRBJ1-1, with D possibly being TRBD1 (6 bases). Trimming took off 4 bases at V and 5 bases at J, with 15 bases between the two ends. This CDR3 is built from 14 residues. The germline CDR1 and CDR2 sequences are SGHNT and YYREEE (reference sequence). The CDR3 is CASSVGGLETEAFF. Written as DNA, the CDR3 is TGTGCCAGCAGCGTCGGGGGCCTGGAGACTGAAGCTTTCTTT.

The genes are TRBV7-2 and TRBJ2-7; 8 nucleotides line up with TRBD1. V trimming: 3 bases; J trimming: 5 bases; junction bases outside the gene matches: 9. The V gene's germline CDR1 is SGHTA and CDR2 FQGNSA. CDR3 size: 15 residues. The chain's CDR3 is CASSLVTTGVHEQYF. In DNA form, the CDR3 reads TGTGCCAGCAGCTTGGTCACGACAGGGGTACACGAGCAGTACTTC.

The DNA of the CDR3 is TGTGCCAGCAGCTCCCTAAGGGATGAGCAGTTCTTC. Translation gives CASSSLRDEQFF. The chain joins TRBV5-5 to TRBJ2-1; D not certain. Trimming removed 3 bases from V and 8 bases from J, with 9 bases in between. Germline V lookup: CDR1 SGHKS, CDR2 YYEKEE (reference sequence). The CDR3 is made up of 12 amino acids.

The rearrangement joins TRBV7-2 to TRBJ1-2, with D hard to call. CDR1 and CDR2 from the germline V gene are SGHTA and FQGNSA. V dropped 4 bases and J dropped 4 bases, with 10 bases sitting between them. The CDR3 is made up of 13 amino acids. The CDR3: CASSSFSAYGYTF. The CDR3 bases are TGTGCCAGCAGCTCCTTCTCGGCCTATGGCTACACCTTC.

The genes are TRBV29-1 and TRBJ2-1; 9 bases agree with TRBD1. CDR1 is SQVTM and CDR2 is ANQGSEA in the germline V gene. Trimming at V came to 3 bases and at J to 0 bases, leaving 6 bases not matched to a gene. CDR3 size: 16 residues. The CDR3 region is CSVEGQGRGSYNEQFF. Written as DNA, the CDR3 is TGCAGCGTTGAGGGACAGGGAAGGGGCTCCTACAATGAGCAGTTCTTC.

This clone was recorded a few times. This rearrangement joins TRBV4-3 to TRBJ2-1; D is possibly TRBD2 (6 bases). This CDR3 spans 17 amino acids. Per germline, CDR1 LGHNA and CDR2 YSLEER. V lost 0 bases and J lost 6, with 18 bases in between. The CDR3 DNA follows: TGCGCCAGCAGCCAAGATGCAGCCGGGGGACCCTCCAATGAGCAGTTCTTC. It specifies CASSQDAAGGPSNEQFF.

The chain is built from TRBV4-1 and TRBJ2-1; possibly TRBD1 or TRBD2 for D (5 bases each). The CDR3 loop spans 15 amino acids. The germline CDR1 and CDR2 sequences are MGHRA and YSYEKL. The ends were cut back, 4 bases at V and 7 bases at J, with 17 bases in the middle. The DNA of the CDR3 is TGCGCCAGCAGCCCCTCGGGACCGGGCGTAAATGAGCAGTTCTTC. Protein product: CASSPSGPGVNEQFF.

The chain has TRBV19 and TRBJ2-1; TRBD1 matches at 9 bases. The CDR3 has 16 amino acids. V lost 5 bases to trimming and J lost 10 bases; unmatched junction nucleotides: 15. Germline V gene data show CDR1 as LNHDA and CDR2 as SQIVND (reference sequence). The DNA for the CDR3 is TGTGCCAGTAGTCTGCCTCGCGGACAGGGGATTTTGGAGCAGTTCTTC. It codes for CASSLPRGQGILEQFF.

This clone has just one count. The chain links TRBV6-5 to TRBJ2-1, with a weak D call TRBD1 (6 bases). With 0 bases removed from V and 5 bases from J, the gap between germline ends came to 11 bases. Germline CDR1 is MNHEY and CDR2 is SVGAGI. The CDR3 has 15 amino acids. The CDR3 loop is CASSYSRTGNNEQFF. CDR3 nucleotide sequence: TGTGCCAGCAGTTACTCCCGAACAGGGAACAATGAGCAGTTCTTC.

CDR3 nucleotides: TGCGCCAGCAGCTCCAAGGAGATGGGGGCCTACGAGCAGTACTTC. Protein product: CASSSKEMGAYEQYF. V and J are TRBV4-1 and TRBJ2-7, with D perhaps matching TRBD1 or TRBD2 (5 bases each). The CDR3 is 15 residues long. Germline CDR1 reads MGHRA; CDR2 reads YSYEKL. The V gene lost 5 bases and the J gene lost 2 bases, with 16 bases spanning the gap.

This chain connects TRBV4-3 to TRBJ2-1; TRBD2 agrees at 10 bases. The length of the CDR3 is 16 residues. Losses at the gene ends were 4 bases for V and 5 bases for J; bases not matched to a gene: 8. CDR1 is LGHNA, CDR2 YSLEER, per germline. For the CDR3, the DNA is TGCGCCAGCAGCCGATTTATCACTAGCGGGGACAATGAGCAGTTCTTC. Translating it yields CASSRFITSGDNEQFF.

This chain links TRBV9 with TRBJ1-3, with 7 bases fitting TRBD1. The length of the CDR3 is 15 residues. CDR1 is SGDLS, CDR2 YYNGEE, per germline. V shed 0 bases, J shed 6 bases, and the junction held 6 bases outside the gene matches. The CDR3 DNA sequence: TGTGCCAGCAGCGTAGGGGACAGTTCTTTAAACACCATATATTTT. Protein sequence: CASSVGDSSLNTIYF.

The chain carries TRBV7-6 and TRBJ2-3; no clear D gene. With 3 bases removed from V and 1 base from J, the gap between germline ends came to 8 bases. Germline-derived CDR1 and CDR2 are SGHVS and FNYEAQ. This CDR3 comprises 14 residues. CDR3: CASSLYLGTDTQYF. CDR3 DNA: TGTGCCAGCAGCTTGTACCTTGGCACAGATACGCAGTATTTT.

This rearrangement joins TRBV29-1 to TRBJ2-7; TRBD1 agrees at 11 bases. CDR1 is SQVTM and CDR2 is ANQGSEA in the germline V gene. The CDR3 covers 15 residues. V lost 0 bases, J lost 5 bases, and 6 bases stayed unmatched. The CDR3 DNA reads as TGCAGCGTTGAAGATCGGGGACAGGGGGTTGACGAGCAGTACTTC. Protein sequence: CSVEDRGQGVDEQYF.

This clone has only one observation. CDR3 sequence: CASSLGASGMETQYF. The CDR3 DNA reads as TGTGCCAGCAGCTTAGGGGCTAGCGGCATGGAGACCCAGTACTTC. This sequence joins TRBV11-2 and TRBJ2-5, with 7 bases lining up with TRBD2. The V gene's germline CDR1 is SGHAT and CDR2 FQNNGV. There are 15 residues in the CDR3. V gave up 1 base and J gave up 5 bases; unmatched junction bases: 7.